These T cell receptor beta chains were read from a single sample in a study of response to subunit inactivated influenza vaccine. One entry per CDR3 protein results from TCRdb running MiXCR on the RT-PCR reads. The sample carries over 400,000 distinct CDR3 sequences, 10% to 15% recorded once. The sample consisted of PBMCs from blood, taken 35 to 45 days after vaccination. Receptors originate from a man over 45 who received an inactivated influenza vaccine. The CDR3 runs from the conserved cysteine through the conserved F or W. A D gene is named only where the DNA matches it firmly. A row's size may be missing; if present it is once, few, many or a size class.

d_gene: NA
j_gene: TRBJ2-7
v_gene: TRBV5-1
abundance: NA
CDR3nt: TGCGCCAGCAGCTTGAGTCCCTCATTCTACGAGCAGTACTTC
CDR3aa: CASSLSPSFYEQYF

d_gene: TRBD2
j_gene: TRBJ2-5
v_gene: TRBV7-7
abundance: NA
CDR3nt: TGTGCCAGCAGCACCACTAGCGGGAGATCGGAGACCCAGTACTTC
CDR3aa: CASSTTSGRSETQYF

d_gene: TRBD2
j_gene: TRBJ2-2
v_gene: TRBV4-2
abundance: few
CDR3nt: TGTGCCAGCAGCCAAGATCTTCGCGGGGGGGCCGACACCGGGGAGCTGTTTTTT
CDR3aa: CASSQDLRGGADTGELFF

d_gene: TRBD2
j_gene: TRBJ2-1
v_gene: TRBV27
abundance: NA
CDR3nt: TGTGCCAGCAGTTTGGCTAGCGGGGCCTTCGGTGAGCAGTTCTTC
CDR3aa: CASSLASGAFGEQFF

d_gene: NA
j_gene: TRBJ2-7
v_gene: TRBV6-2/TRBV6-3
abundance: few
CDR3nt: TGTGCCAGCAGTTACGGCGGACTACCCAAGCCCCACGAGCAGTACTTC
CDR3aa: CASSYGGLPKPHEQYF

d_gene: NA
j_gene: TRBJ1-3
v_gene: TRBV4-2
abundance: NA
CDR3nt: TGTGCCAGCAGCGAAGCCGCGCGCTCTGGAAACACCATATATTTT
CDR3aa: CASSEAARSGNTIYF

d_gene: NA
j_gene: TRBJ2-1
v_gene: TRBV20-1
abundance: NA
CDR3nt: TGCAGTGCTAGAGATTTAGGGCCAACGGACCAATCATGGGGCGAAGAGCAGTTCTTC
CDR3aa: CSARDLGPTDQSWGEEQFF

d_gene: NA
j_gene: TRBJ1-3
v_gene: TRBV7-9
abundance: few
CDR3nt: TGTGCCAGCAGCTTAAACAGGAACTCTGGAAACACCATATATTTT
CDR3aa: CASSLNRNSGNTIYF

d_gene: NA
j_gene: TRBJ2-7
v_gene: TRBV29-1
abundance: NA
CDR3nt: TGCAGCGTTGAATCTAGTGGTGCAGGGGACGCCTACGAGCAGTACTTC
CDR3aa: CSVESSGAGDAYEQYF

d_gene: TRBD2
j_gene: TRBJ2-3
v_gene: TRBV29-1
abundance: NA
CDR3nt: TGCAGCGTTGAAGATTTCTCGGGAGGCGGGGGCACAGATACGCAGTATTTT
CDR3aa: CSVEDFSGGGGTDTQYF

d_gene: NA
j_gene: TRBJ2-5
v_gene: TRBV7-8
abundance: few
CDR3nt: TGTGCCAGCGGGGACGGGCCCCAAGAGACCCAGTACTTC
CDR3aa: CASGDGPQETQYF

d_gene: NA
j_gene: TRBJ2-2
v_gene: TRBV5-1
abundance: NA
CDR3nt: TGCGCCAGCAGCTTCCGCGGGGGCCGGAACACCGGGGAGCTGTTTTTT
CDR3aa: CASSFRGGRNTGELFF

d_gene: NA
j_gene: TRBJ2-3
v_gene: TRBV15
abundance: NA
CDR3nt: TGTGCCACCAGCAGAGCAGGGAGCGGAGATACGCAGTATTTT
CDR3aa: CATSRAGSGDTQYF

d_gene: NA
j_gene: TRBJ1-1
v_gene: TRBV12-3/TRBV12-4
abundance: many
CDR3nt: TGTGCCAGCAGCCCCCGGCGAGGATGGAGGACTGAAGCTTTCTTT
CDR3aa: CASSPRRGWRTEAFF

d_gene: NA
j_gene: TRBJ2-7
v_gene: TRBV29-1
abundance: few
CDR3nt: TGCAGCGTTACCGGGCGGGCCACCTACGAGCAGTACTTC
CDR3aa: CSVTGRATYEQYF

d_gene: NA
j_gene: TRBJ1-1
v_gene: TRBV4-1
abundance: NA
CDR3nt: TGCGCCAGCAGCCAAGAAGGGAGCGCCTCCCGGAACACTGAAGCTTTCTTT
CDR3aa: CASSQEGSASRNTEAFF

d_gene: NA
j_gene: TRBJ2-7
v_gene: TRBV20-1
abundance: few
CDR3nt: TGCAGTGCTCATGGGGCGGATTACGAGCAGTACTTC
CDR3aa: CSAHGADYEQYF

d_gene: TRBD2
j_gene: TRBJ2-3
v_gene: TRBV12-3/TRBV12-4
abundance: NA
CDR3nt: TGTGCCAGCAGTTTAGCGCTGGGTTCGGGACTAGCGGGCCGAAGCACAGATACGCAGTATTTT
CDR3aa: CASSLALGSGLAGRSTDTQYF

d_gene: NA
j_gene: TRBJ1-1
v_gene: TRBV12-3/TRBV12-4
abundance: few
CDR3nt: TGTGCCAGCAGTTTAGGTGGGTTCTGGCTTGCTGAAGCTTTCTTT
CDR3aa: CASSLGGFWLAEAFF

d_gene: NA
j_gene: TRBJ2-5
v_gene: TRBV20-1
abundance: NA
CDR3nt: TGCAGTGCTAGTACAGGGCCCCAAGAGACCCAGTACTTC
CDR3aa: CSASTGPQETQYF

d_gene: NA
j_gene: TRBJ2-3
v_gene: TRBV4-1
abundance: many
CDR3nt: TGCGCCAGCAGCCAAAGGGGAGTTTGGGTTACGCAGTATTTT
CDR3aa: CASSQRGVWVTQYF

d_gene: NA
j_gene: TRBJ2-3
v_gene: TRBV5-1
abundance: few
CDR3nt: TGCGCCAGCAGCTTCGGGGGTTCCTGGCTGACAGATACGCAGTATTTT
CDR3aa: CASSFGGSWLTDTQYF

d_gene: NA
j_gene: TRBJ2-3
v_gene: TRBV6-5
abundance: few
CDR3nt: TGTGCCAGCAGTTACTCTCTAGCAGCTAGCACAGATACGCAGTATTTT
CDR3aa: CASSYSLAASTDTQYF

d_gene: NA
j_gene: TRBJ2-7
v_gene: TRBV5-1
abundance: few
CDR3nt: TGCGCCAGCAGCTTCTTTCTTGGTGCAACCTACGAGCAGTACTTC
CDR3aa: CASSFFLGATYEQYF

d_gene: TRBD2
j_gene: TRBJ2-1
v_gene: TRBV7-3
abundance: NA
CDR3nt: TGTGCCAGCAGCGTCCAGGGACTAGCCAATTACGAGCAGTTCTTC
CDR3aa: CASSVQGLANYEQFF

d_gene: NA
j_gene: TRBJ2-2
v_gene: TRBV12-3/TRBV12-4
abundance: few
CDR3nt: TGTGCCAGCACCCTTCTCGGCCCCACCGGGGAGCTGTTTTTT
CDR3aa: CASTLLGPTGELFF

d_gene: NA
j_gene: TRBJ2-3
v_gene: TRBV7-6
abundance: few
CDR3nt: TGTGCCAGCAGCTTATCCCCCAGGGGAAACACAGATACGCAGTATTTT
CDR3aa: CASSLSPRGNTDTQYF

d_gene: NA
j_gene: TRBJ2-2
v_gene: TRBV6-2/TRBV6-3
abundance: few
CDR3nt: TGTGCCAGCAGTCAACTAAAGTCGAACACCGGGGAGCTGTTTTTT
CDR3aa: CASSQLKSNTGELFF

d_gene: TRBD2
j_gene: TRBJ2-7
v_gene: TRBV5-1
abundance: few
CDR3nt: TGCGCCAGCAGCTTGGGATCTAGCGGGGGCGGATACGAGCAGTACTTC
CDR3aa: CASSLGSSGGGYEQYF

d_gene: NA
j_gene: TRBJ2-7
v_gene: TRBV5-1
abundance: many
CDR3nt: TGCGCCAGCAGCGGGGACTCCTACGAGCAGTACTTC
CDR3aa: CASSGDSYEQYF

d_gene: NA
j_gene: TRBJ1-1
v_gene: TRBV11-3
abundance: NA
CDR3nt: TGTGCCAGCAGCTTGACGACCGAGGCCACTGAAGCTTTCTTT
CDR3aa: CASSLTTEATEAFF

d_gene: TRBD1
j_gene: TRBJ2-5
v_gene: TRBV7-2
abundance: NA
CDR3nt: TGTGCCAGCAGCCGGGACAGGACTTACCAAGAGACCCAGTACTTC
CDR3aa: CASSRDRTYQETQYF

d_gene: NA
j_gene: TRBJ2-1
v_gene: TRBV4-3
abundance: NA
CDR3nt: TGCGCCAGCAGCCGCGGGACGGGAGTTAATGAGCAGTTCTTC
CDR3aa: CASSRGTGVNEQFF

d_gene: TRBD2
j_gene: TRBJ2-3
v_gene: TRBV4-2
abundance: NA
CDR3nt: TGTGCCAGCAGCCCAGGGACTAGCGGGGCCTCCCCCACAGATACGCAGTATTTT
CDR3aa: CASSPGTSGASPTDTQYF

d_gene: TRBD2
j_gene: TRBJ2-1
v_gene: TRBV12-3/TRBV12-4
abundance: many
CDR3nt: TGTGCCAGCAGTTTAGTAGGGGGGCTAGCGGGAGTAGAGCAGTTCTTC
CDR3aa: CASSLVGGLAGVEQFF

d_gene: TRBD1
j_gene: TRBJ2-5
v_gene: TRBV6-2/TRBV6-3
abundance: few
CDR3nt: TGTGCCAGCAGTTACTTACAGGGGGTTTTGGAAGAGACCCAGTACTTC
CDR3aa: CASSYLQGVLEETQYF

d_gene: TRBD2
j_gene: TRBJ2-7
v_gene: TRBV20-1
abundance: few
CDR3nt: TGCAGTGCACCCGGGACTAGCGGGAGAGTAACCTACGAGCAGTACTTC
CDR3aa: CSAPGTSGRVTYEQYF

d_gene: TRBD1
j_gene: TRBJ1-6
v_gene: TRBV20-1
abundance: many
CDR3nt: TGCAGTGCTACGACAGGGTTTGAGGATTCACCCCTCCACTTT
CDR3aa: CSATTGFEDSPLHF

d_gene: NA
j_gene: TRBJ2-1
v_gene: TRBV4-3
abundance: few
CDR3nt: TGCGCCAGCAGCCAAGCCGAACGAGGACTTTACAATGAGCAGTTCTTC
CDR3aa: CASSQAERGLYNEQFF

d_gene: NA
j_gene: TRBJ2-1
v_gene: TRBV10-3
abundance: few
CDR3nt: TGTGCCACCCAAAGCGTTTACTCCTACAATGAGCAGTTCTTC
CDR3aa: CATQSVYSYNEQFF

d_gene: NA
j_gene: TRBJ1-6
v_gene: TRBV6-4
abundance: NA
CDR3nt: TGTGCCAGCGTGTCAGAATCACCCCTCCACTTT
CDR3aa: CASVSESPLHF

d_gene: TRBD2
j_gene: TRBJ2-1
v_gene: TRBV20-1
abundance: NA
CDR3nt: TGCAGTGCCACTAGCGGGAGGGGAAGCAATGAGCAGTTCTTC
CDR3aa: CSATSGRGSNEQFF

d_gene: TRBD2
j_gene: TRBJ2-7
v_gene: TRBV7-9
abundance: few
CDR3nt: TGTGCCAGCAGCCTCATTAGCGGGCGGGAAGAGCAGTACTTC
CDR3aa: CASSLISGREEQYF

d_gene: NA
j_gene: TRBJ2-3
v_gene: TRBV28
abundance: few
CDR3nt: TGTGCCAGCACCTTAGCTGGGGCCCTTGCAGATACGCAGTATTTT
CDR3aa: CASTLAGALADTQYF

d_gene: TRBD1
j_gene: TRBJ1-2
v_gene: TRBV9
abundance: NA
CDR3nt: TGTGCCAGCAGCGTAGGGGACAGGGGGAACTATGGCTACACCTTC
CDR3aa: CASSVGDRGNYGYTF

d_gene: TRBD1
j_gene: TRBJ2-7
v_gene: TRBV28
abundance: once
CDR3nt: TGTGCCAGCAGTCAGATACAGACAGGGCTCGACGAGCAGTACTTC
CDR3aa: CASSQIQTGLDEQYF

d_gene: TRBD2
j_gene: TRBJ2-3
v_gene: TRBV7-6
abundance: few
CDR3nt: TGTGCCAGCAGCTTTTCGACGTTCTTTGGCGGGGGGGTTTCAGATACGCAGTATTTT
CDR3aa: CASSFSTFFGGGVSDTQYF

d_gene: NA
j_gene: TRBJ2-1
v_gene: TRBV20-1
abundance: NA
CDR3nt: TGCAGTGCTAGCCGGGCACAAGACAATGAGCAGTTCTTC
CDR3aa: CSASRAQDNEQFF

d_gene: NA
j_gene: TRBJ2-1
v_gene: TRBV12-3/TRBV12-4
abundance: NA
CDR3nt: TGTGCCAGCAGTTATCTGAGATCCTACAATGAGCAGTTCTTC
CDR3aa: CASSYLRSYNEQFF

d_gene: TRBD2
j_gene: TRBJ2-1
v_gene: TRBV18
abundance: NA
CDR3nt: TGTGCCAGCTCACCTGGCACCGAGCGGGAGCCTCGCTTC
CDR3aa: CASSPGTEREPRF

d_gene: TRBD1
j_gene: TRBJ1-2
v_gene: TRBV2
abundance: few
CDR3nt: TGTGCCAGCAGTGGGGGACAGCTCTATGGCTACACCTTC
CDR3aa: CASSGGQLYGYTF

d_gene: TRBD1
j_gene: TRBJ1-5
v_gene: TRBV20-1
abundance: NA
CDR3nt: TGCAGAGCTGCCGGGACAGGGGGGTATCAGCCCCAGCATTTT
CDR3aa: CRAAGTGGYQPQHF

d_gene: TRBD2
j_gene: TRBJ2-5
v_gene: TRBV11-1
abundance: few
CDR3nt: TGTGCCAGCAGCCAACTAGCGGGACCAATCCAAGAGACCCAGTACTTC
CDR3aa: CASSQLAGPIQETQYF

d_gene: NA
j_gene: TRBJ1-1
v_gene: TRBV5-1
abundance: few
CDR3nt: TGCGCCAGCAGCCCCCGGGGGGGCGTTACTGAAGCTTTCTTT
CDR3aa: CASSPRGGVTEAFF

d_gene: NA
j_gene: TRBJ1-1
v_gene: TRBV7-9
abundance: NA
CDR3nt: TGTGCCAGCAGCTTAACAACAGGGCTTATTGAAGCTTTCTTT
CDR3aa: CASSLTTGLIEAFF

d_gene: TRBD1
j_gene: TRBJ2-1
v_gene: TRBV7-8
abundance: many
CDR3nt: TGTGCCAGCAGCCCCCGGGACAGCTACAATGAGCAGTTCTTC
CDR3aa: CASSPRDSYNEQFF

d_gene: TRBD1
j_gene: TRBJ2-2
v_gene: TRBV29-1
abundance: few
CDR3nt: TGCAGCGTCGACAGGGGGCGCGGGGAGCTGTTTTTT
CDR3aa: CSVDRGRGELFF